This TCR beta chain was observed in a study of tumor-infiltrating lymphocytes in primary liver carcinoma. Findings and caveats of the study: Researchers report that only about 7-24% of top clones turned up in all five tumor regions.

Starting material of 500 to 600 ng total RNA yielded TCR beta cDNA via a constant-region primer. Employing slightly modified ARM-PCR, three nested multiplex PCR rounds were run, and these gave rise to the TCR beta libraries. TRBV1-TRBV30 forward primers paired with a C-beta reverse primer drove the first two PCR rounds, roughly 9 cycles each. Via MiXCR, TCRdb re-called the multiplex PCR reads, giving one row per CDR3 protein. The sample shows 150,000 to 200,000 distinct CDR3 sequences, 85% of them seen only once. Notes on this clonotype: Antigen specificity is unknown. Its ends do not fully match the called genes, so a read error is possible.

The CDR3 sequence is 14 residues long. CDR1 and CDR2 from the germline V gene are ENHRY and SYGVKD. For each extraction, RNA and DNA were obtained together from approximately 20-30 mg of unsorted bulk tissue. Sampling of each tumor involved five separate regions. This receptor was obtained from a man aged 35-49 years with primary liver carcinoma and hepatitis B virus infection. The sequencing input was tumor tissue from primary liver carcinoma. The chain couples TRBV10-3 to TRBJ2-3; tentatively, D is TRBD1 or TRBD2 (5 bases each). CDR3 nucleotide sequence: TGCGCCATCAGTGTAGGACAAACCCGGGATACGGAGTATTTT. Its protein product is CAISVGQTRDTEYF.